This TCR beta chain was retrieved from a study of CD8 T cells in ankylosing spondylitis. Via MiXCR, TCRdb re-called the 5' RACE reads, giving one row per CDR3 protein. The table shows approximately 140,000 distinct CDR3 sequences, with about 42% occurring only once. This clonotype was observed a handful of times. Germline lookup yields CDR1 LGHNA and CDR2 YNFKEQ. The germline V and J ends were trimmed by 0 bases and 4 bases, with 10 bases remaining between them. This CDR3 region has 15 residues. The receptor was isolated from a male donor with ankylosing spondylitis. Sequencing was carried out using synovial fluid, either unsorted or a sorted T cell fraction (not recorded which). The chain links TRBV4-2 to TRBJ1-5; D gene unclear. The CDR3 loop is CASSQEGRTNQPQHF. The CDR3 DNA follows: TGTGCCAGCAGCCAAGAAGGGCGGACTAATCAGCCCCAGCATTTT.